The 21 T cell receptor beta chains below come from one sample, sequenced in a study of T cells after yellow fever vaccination. TCRdb re-called the 5' RACE reads through MiXCR, storing one row per CDR3 protein. Among about 340,000 distinct CDR3 sequences, 12% were seen once, and the ten largest hold about 3%. Sequencing used CD4+ T cells sorted from PBMCs, obtained 15 days after the yellow fever booster vaccination. The receptors were gathered from a young man who received the YFV17D yellow fever vaccine.

The sample holds a few counts of this clonotype. The J gene is TRBJ2-5, the V gene TRBV18, with D hard to call. V lost 2 bases and J lost 5, with 12 bases in between. The CDR3 loop spans 14 amino acids. CDR1 and CDR2 from the germline V gene are KGHSH and LQKENI. The CDR3 reads CASSPTFLRETQYF. CDR3 bases: TGTGCCAGCTCACCAACATTTTTGAGGGAGACCCAGTACTTC.

The chain has TRBV5-8 and TRBJ2-2, with 9 bases aligning to TRBD1. J was trimmed by 6 bases and V by 2 bases; bases with no gene match: 2. CDR3 size: 14 residues. Germline CDR1 SGHTS, CDR2 YDEGEE. The DNA of the CDR3 is TGTGCCAGCAGCTTACAGGGGGCGTCCGGGGAGCTGTTTTTT. It is translated as CASSLQGASGELFF.

This chain uses TRBV27 with TRBJ2-4, with TRBD1 identical over 7 bases. This CDR3 has 17 amino acids. Germline-derived CDR1 and CDR2 are MNHEY and SMNVEV (reference sequence). The V and J ends lost 2 bases and 5 bases, in that order; junction bases with no gene match: 12. CDR3 residues: CASSLNAPGQLENIQYF. CDR3 in DNA: TGTGCCAGCAGTTTAAACGCCCCGGGACAGTTGGAAAACATTCAGTACTTC.

This clonotype was seen a few times. The rearrangement links TRBV14 to TRBJ2-5, with a possible D match to TRBD1 (5 bases). Germline V gene sequence: CDR1 SGHDN, CDR2 FVKESK. This CDR3 region has 18 residues. The V end lost 0 bases, the J end lost 5 bases, and 22 bases lay between the germline ends. The CDR3, as DNA: TGTGCCAGCAGCCAAGATCTCGATCCGGGCAGGGCAAGTGAGACCCAGTACTTC. It specifies CASSQDLDPGRASETQYF.

This clonotype was counted a single time. V usage is TRBV2 and J usage is TRBJ2-5; D possibly uses TRBD1 or TRBD2 (5 bases each). The CDR3 is 11 residues long. CDR1 is SNHLY and CDR2 is FYNNEI in the germline V gene. V dropped 11 bases and J dropped 5 bases, with 12 bases sitting between them. The CDR3 spells CARGWGETQYF. CDR3 bases: TGTGCCCGCGGCTGGGGGGAGACCCAGTACTTC.

This clonotype was picked up many times. This sequence joins TRBV5-1 and TRBJ1-6; D not resolved. The CDR3 extends over 13 amino acids. V was pared by 0 bases and J by 6 bases, with 4 bases between. From germline, CDR1 is SGHRS and CDR2 YFSETQ. The CDR3 protein is CASSLVLNSPLHF. Here the CDR3 DNA reads TGCGCCAGCAGCTTGGTTCTTAATTCACCCCTCCACTTT.

This rearrangement joins TRBV20-1 to TRBJ2-5; D is undetermined. Trimming left V 3 bases short and J 5 bases short, with 4 bases between. This CDR3 contains 10 residues. Looked up from germline, CDR1 is DFQATT and CDR2 is SNEGSKA (reference sequence). The CDR3 bases are TGCAGTGCTAGGGAGGAGACCCAGTACTTC. Translated, it gives CSAREETQYF.

The chain links TRBV6-5 to TRBJ1-4; D may be TRBD1 (5 bases). Germline V gene sequence: CDR1 MNHEY, CDR2 SVGAGI. V was trimmed by 1 base and J by 5 bases, leaving 11 bases between them. The CDR3 runs to 15 residues. CDR3 nucleotides: TGTGCCAGCAGTTACTTAGGGACGGGGAATGAAAAACTGTTTTTT. This sequence encodes CASSYLGTGNEKLFF.

This clonotype was observed at least ten times. J is TRBJ1-3 and V is TRBV7-9; tentatively, D is TRBD1 (6 bases). The CDR3 extends over 17 amino acids. Germline-derived CDR1 and CDR2 are SEHNR and FQNEAQ (reference sequence). V lost 6 bases and J 1 base, leaving 19 bases between the germline ends. The CDR3 loop is CASRYNRDTSSGNTIYF. CDR3 nucleotide sequence: TGTGCCAGCAGATATAACCGGGACACATCTTCTGGAAACACCATATATTTT.

The chain has TRBV7-8 and TRBJ2-7, with TRBD1 matching 9 bases. The CDR3 loop spans 16 amino acids. Germline values: CDR1 SGHVS, CDR2 FQNEAQ. V shed 1 base and J 3 bases; nucleotides not matched to a gene: 7. Here the CDR3 DNA reads TGTGCCAGCAGCTTAGGGGAGACGACAGGGGGCTACGAGCAGTACGTC. It encodes CASSLGETTGGYEQYV.

This clonotype was picked up many times. The V gene is TRBV12-3 or TRBV12-4, the J gene TRBJ1-5, with D possibly TRBD1 on 5 matching bases. The CDR3 extends over 15 amino acids. The ends were cut back, 1 base at V and 1 base at J, with 8 bases in the middle. CDR3 nucleotides: TGTGCCAGCAGTTTAGGGGGGGGAAGCAATCAGCCCCAGCATTTT. Translated: CASSLGGGSNQPQHF.

This chain uses TRBV7-2 with TRBJ2-1; D tentatively fits TRBD1 or TRBD2 (5 bases each). With 5 bases removed from V and 9 bases from J, the gap between germline ends came to 17 bases. The CDR3 length is 14 residues. In germline, CDR1 is SGHTA, CDR2 FQGNSA. CDR3 sequence: CASSPLRGIGEQFF. The CDR3 DNA reads TGTGCCAGCAGCCCCCTTCGGGGCATTGGTGAGCAGTTCTTC.

The chain combines TRBV3-1 with TRBJ2-1, with D possibly TRBD1 on 6 matching bases. Germline CDR1 LGHDT, CDR2 YNNKEL (reference sequence). Trimming took off 2 bases at V and 7 bases at J, with 15 bases between the two ends. The CDR3 spans 15 residues. CDR3 DNA sequence: TGTGCCAGCAGCCAAAAAACAGGGTCGGCAAATGAGCAGTTCTTC. Translation gives CASSQKTGSANEQFF.

CDR3 amino acids: CASKPDRERYNEQFF. The CDR3 region has the DNA TGTGCCAGCAAACCCGACAGGGAAAGGTACAATGAGCAGTTCTTC. The genes are TRBV2 and TRBJ2-1; 7 bases agree with TRBD1. V was pared by 7 bases and J by 4 bases, with 10 bases of the junction left unmatched. The CDR3 is 15 residues long. Germline V gene sequence: CDR1 SNHLY, CDR2 FYNNEI.

The chain is built from TRBV29-1 and TRBJ2-1; possibly TRBD2 for D (6 bases). CDR3 size: 13 residues. From germline, CDR1 is SQVTM and CDR2 ANQGSEA. The V and J ends lost 6 bases and 8 bases respectively, with 17 bases between them. The CDR3 region has the DNA TGCAGCGTGACCGACTTTTCGGGGGATGAGCAGTTCTTC. Its protein product is CSVTDFSGDEQFF.

The chain recombines TRBV7-2 with TRBJ2-5; 12 bases are shared with TRBD2. This CDR3 has 15 residues. In germline, CDR1 is SGHTA, CDR2 FQGNSA. V gave up 5 bases and J gave up 4 bases; unmatched junction bases: 5. The CDR3 loop is CASSGKGLAGETQYF. Here the CDR3 DNA reads TGTGCCAGCAGCGGGAAGGGACTAGCGGGAGAGACCCAGTACTTC.

This clonotype is a singleton in its sample. The V gene is TRBV24-1, the J gene TRBJ2-2; D call uncertain. The length of the CDR3 is 15 residues. V lost 3 bases and J 4 bases, leaving 11 bases between the germline ends. CDR1 KGHDR and CDR2 SFDVKD come from the germline V gene. The chain's CDR3 is CATSDASLVTGELFF. CDR3 in DNA: TGTGCCACCAGTGATGCGTCCTTGGTCACCGGGGAGCTGTTTTTT.

This sequence joins TRBV7-9 and TRBJ1-4, with D perhaps matching TRBD1 (5 bases). V was cut by 1 base and J by 8 bases, with 23 bases left in between. This CDR3 spans 18 amino acids. Germline V gene sequence: CDR1 SEHNR, CDR2 FQNEAQ (reference sequence). DNA of the CDR3: TGTGCCAGCAGCTTAGAGGGCGGGACCTCCCCTGCTGACGAAAAACTGTTTTTT. Encoded protein: CASSLEGGTSPADEKLFF.

This clonotype showed up just a few times. The chain employs TRBV9 and TRBJ2-7; possibly TRBD1 or TRBD2 for D (6 bases each). CDR3 length equals 14 residues. Looked up from germline, CDR1 is SGDLS and CDR2 is YYNGEE. The V end was cut by 0 bases, the J end by 5 bases, with 12 bases between. The CDR3 nucleotides read TGTGCCAGCAGCGTAGAGGGGGGCAGGGACGAGCAGTACTTC. Amino acids: CASSVEGGRDEQYF. Together with reference TRBV9 and TRBJ2-7, the CDR3 gives the full variable domain: DSGVTQTPKHLITATGQRVTLRCSPRSGDLSVYWYQQSLDQGLQFLIQYYNGEERAKGNILERFSAQQFPDLHSELNLSSLELGDSALYFCASSVEGGRDEQYFGPGTRLTVT.

This chain uses TRBV12-5 with TRBJ2-2, with D perhaps matching TRBD1 or TRBD2 (6 bases each). Trimming pared 6 bases from V and 7 bases from J, leaving 18 bases between. The CDR3 sequence is 15 residues long. Germline V CDR1 and CDR2: LGHNT, FRNRAP. The CDR3 DNA follows: TGTGCTAGTGGCCCCCCTGGGGGGCTCGGCGGGGAGCTGTTTTTT. This sequence encodes CASGPPGGLGGELFF.

This clonotype has only a few counts. The V call is TRBV4-3, the J call TRBJ1-4, with 7 positions matching TRBD1. The CDR3 is 16 amino acids. V was clipped by 1 base and J by 8 bases; unmatched bases: 10. Germline lookup yields CDR1 LGHNA and CDR2 YSLEER. CDR3 sequence: CASSQGNTGAEEKLFF. CDR3 DNA: TGCGCCAGCAGCCAAGGGAACACAGGGGCCGAAGAAAAACTGTTTTTT.